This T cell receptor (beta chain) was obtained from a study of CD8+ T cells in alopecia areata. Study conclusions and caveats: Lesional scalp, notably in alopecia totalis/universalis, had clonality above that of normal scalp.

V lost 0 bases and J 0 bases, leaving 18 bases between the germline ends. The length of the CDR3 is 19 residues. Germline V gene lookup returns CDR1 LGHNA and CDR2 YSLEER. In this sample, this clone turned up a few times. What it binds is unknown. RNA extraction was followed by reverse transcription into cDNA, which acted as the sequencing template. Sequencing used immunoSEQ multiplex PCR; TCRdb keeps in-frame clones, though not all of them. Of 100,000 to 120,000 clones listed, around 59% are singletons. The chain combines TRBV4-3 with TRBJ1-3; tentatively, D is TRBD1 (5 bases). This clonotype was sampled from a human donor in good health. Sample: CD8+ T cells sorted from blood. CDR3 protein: CASSQDGQGSLNSGNTIYF. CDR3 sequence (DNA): TGCGCCAGCAGCCAAGACGGCCAGGGATCTTTAAACTCTGGAAACACCATATATTTT.